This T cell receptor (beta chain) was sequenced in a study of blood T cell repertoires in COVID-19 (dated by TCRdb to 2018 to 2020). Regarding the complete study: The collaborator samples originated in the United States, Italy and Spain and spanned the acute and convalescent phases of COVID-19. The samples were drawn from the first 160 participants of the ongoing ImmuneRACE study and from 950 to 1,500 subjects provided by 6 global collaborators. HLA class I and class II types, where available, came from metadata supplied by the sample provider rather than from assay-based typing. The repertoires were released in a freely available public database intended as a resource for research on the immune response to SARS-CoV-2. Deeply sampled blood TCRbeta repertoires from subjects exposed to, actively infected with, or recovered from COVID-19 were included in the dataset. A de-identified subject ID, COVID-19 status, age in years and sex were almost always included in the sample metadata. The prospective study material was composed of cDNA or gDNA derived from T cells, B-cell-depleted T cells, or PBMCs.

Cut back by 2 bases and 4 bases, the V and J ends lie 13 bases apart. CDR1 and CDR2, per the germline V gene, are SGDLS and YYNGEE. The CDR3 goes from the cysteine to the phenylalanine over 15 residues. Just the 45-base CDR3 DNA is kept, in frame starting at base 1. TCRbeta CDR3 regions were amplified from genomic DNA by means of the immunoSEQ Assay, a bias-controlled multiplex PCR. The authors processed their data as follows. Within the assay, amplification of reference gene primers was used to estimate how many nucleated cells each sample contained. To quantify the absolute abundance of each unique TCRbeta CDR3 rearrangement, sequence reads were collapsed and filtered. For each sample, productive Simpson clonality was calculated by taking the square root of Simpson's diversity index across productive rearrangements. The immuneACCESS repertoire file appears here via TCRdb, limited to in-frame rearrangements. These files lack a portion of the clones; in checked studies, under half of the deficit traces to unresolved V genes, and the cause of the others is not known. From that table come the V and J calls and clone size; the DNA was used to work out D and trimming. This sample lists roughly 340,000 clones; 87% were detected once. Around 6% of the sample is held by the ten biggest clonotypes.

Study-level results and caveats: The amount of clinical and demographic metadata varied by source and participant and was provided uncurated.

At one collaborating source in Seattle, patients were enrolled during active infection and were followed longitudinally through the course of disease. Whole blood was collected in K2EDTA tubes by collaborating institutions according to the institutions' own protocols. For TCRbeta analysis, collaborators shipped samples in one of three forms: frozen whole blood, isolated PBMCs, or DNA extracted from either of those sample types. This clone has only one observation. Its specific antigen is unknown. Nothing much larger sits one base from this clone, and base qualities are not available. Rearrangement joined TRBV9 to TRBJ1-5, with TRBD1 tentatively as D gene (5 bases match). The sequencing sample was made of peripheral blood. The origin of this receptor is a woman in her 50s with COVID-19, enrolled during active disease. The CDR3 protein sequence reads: CASSVGHLDNQPQHF. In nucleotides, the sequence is TGTGCCAGCAGCGTCGGACATTTAGATAATCAGCCCCAGCATTTT.